This record covers a single TCR beta chain. Antigen unknown. TCRdb reanalysed the reads using MiXCR and keeps one entry per CDR3 protein. The sample has under 150,000 distinct CDR3 sequences, 20% to 30% seen once. The data were obtained in a study of T cell repertoires in cytomegalovirus infection. Study at large: From public TCR beta signatures came an indication of both CMV infection and matching HLA type. Study-level points and caveats: There were carriers of CMV plus the relevant HLA, and cumulative public TCR beta family frequency identified them. Ex vivo responses were dominated by HLA-C-restricted CMV-specific TCR beta clonotypes.

There are 16 residues in the CDR3. CDR1 is SGHTA and CDR2 is FQGTGA in the germline V gene. Trimming pared 4 bases from V and 2 bases from J, leaving 15 bases between. The source of this sequence is a human donor in good health (CMV status not recorded). Some clones in this sample may be carry-over from other donors' samples. V usage is TRBV7-3 and J usage is TRBJ1-3, with D uncertain. The sample consisted of PBMCs, sequenced either directly or after in vitro stimulation (not recorded which). This chain's CDR3 is CASSSAPRAPGNTIYF. The CDR3 region has the DNA TGTGCCAGCAGCTCCGCGCCAAGGGCGCCTGGAAACACCATATATTTT.